Shown below are 10 T cell receptor beta chains from a single sample sequenced in a study of T cell repertoires in cytomegalovirus infection. TCRdb re-analysed the reads in MiXCR, keeping a single row per CDR3 protein. Among roughly 720,000 distinct CDR3 sequences listed, approximately 40% were seen once. The sample taken for sequencing was PBMCs. These receptors were obtained from a human donor in good health (CMV status not recorded). Some clones in this sample may be carry-over from other donors' samples.

This clonotype was picked up many times. CDR3 in amino acids: CASNPLLNTEAFF. The CDR3 coding sequence is TGTGCCAGCAACCCCTTACTGAACACTGAAGCTTTCTTT. V gene TRBV7-6 combines with J gene TRBJ1-1; no firm D call. CDR3 length: 13 residues. Trimming shortened V by 7 bases and J by 0 bases, and 9 bases separated the two germline ends. Germline CDR1 SGHVS, CDR2 FNYEAQ.

Concerning this clonotype itself: A read error may produce the germline difference seen at one junction end. This chain uses TRBV4-1 with TRBJ1-4, with a tentative D call TRBD1 (5 bases). Germline CDR1 reads MGHRA; CDR2 reads YSYEKL. The length of the CDR3 is 15 residues. As DNA, the CDR3 is TGCTCCAGCAGCCAAGAGTGGGGAGGGGCGGAAAAACTGTTTTTT. Its protein is CSSSQEWGGAEKLFF.

V and J are TRBV6-1 and TRBJ2-2, with a possible D match to TRBD2 (6 bases). The CDR3 is made up of 17 amino acids. V lost 3 bases to trimming and J lost 7 bases, with 21 bases between them. The V gene's germline CDR1 is MNHNS and CDR2 SASEGT. The CDR3 sequence: CASSDRPNGGFGGELFF. The DNA for the CDR3 is TGTGCCAGCAGTGACCGCCCCAATGGAGGGTTTGGCGGGGAGCTGTTTTTT.

This clonotype was detected a few times. This chain uses TRBV7-2 with TRBJ2-2; 8 bases line up with TRBD2. CDR3 length: 15 amino acids. CDR1 and CDR2 from the germline V gene are SGHTA and FQGNSA. V dropped 5 bases and J dropped 11; count of bases not matched to a gene: 13. The CDR3 DNA reads TGTGCCAGCAGCCCCCGGGTAGCGGGGTCGATAGAGCTGTTTTTT. Residues: CASSPRVAGSIELFF.

The CDR3 sequence: CASSLLPPAMNTEAFF. The CDR3 DNA sequence: TGTGCCAGCAGCTTACTCCCACCTGCCATGAACACTGAAGCTTTCTTT. The chain joins TRBV7-3 to TRBJ1-1; unclear D gene. The CDR3 is 16 amino acids. Trimming shortened V by 2 bases and J by 0 bases, and 13 bases separated the two germline ends. The germline CDR1 and CDR2 sequences are SGHTA and FQGTGA.

In regard to this clonotype: A read error may be the cause here, since a much bigger clone is one base away. V usage is TRBV7-9 and J usage is TRBJ1-3, with D uncertain. Germline values: CDR1 SEHNR, CDR2 FQNEAQ (reference sequence). This CDR3 is 14 amino acids long. The CDR3 DNA is TGTGCCAGCAGCCGAGAGACCTCTGGAACCACCATATATTTT. Translation: CASSRETSGTTIYF.

V is TRBV11-2 and J is TRBJ2-5; the D gene is possibly TRBD1 (5 bases). V was shortened by 2 bases and J by 3 bases, with 10 bases between the two germline ends. Germline V lookup: CDR1 SGHAT, CDR2 FQNNGV. CDR3 size: 14 residues. In nucleotides, the CDR3 is TGTGCCAGCAGCTTATCAGGGATCGAAGAGACCCAGTACTTC. Encoded protein: CASSLSGIEETQYF. Variable domain in full (rest from reference TRBV11-2 and TRBJ2-5): EAGVAQSPRYKIIEKRQSVAFWCNPISGHATLYWYQQILGQGPKLLIQFQNNGVVDDSQLPKDRFSAERLKGVDSTLKIQPAKLEDSAVYLCASSLSGIEETQYFGPGTRLLVL.

This clonotype was seen a few times. The genes are TRBV11-2 and TRBJ2-7, with 9 bases identical to TRBD1. Looked up from germline, CDR1 is SGHAT and CDR2 is FQNNGV. V was pared by 1 base and J by 5 bases, with 9 bases of the junction left unmatched. This CDR3 spans 16 amino acids. CDR3 coding DNA: TGTGCCAGCAGCTTAGGATCCGGACAGGGGCTGAACGAGCAGTACTTC. The encoded protein is CASSLGSGQGLNEQYF.

This clonotype has only one observation. The J gene is TRBJ2-3, the V gene TRBV6-1; D gene unclear. V lost 9 bases, J lost 4 bases, and 17 bases lay in between. CDR1 is MNHNS and CDR2 is SASEGT in the germline V gene. This CDR3 has 14 residues. CDR3 loop: CASRAASFPDTQYF. The CDR3 DNA follows: TGTGCCAGTAGAGCCGCCAGCTTCCCAGATACGCAGTATTTT.

A few counts support this clonotype. This chain links TRBV12-3 or TRBV12-4 with TRBJ2-5; D call uncertain. This CDR3 is built from 14 residues. Trimming stripped 5 bases from V and 5 bases from J, with 15 bases between. In DNA, the CDR3 is TGTGCCAGCAGTCTTTCGGTTGGGGTGGAGACCCAGTACTTC. As protein: CASSLSVGVETQYF.